A single sample is the source of the 2 T cell receptor beta chains below, sequenced in a study of CD8+CD57+ T cells in acquired aplastic anemia. Before being chosen for sequencing, patients had shown CD8+CD57+ cell expansion by flow cytometry. Both TCR beta VDJ combination and CDR3 sequence profiling were carried out. Genomic DNA was the template for this profiling. Each CDR3 protein gets one entry after TCRdb re-called the reads with MiXCR. The table records about 190,000 distinct CDR3 sequences, around 45% of them present only once. Specimen: sorted CD4+, CD8+, or CD8+CD57+ T cells (not recorded which) from PBMCs. These receptor sequences come from a human donor with aplastic anemia.

In this sample, this clonotype turned up a few times. The rearrangement joins TRBV4-2 to TRBJ1-2; D unresolved. The germline V and J ends were trimmed by 1 base and 4 bases, with 16 bases remaining between them. This CDR3 is 16 amino acids long. Looked up from germline, CDR1 is LGHNA and CDR2 is YNFKEQ. CDR3 region: CASSQVRAASSYGYTF. The CDR3 coding sequence is TGTGCCAGCAGCCAAGTCCGGGCAGCTTCCTCCTATGGCTACACCTTC.

V and J are TRBV24-1 and TRBJ2-7, with 12 bases matching TRBD2. The CDR3 length is 13 residues. Germline V CDR1 and CDR2: KGHDR, SFDVKD. The CDR3 loop is CARLAGETYEQYF. The DNA of the CDR3 is TGTGCGAGACTAGCGGGAGAGACCTACGAGCAGTACTTC.